Listed below are T cell receptor beta chains from one sample, sequenced in a study of T cell responses to AZD1222 COVID-19 vaccine. Repertoires were generated with immunoSEQ multiplex PCR, while TCRdb's copy carries only in-frame clones and drops some. The table lists roughly 91,000 clones, nearly 90% of them singletons. The sample was peripheral blood, taken on day 0 of AZD1222 vaccination. The origin of the receptors is an adult in good health. The CDR3 runs from the conserved cysteine through the conserved F or W. Each record gives: CDR3 length, clone size, J gene, D gene, V gene, CDR3 protein, CDR3 DNA. The D gene is left open where the match is weak. Where a row states a size, it is once, few, many or the class of an expanded clone; other rows omit it.

CDR3 length: 15
clone size: -
J gene: TRBJ1-2
D gene: TRBD1
V gene: TRBV2
CDR3 protein: CASSDRQQGPLGYTF
CDR3 DNA: TGTGCCAGCAGTGACCGTCAACAGGGGCCGCTTGGCTACACCTTC

CDR3 length: 15
clone size: -
J gene: TRBJ2-5
D gene: TRBD1
V gene: TRBV14
CDR3 protein: CASSQRTGGLETQYF
CDR3 DNA: TGTGCCAGCAGCCAACGGACAGGGGGCTTAGAGACCCAGTACTTC

CDR3 length: 15
clone size: -
J gene: TRBJ1-2
D gene: -
V gene: TRBV7-6
CDR3 protein: CASSPPFEVPYGYTF
CDR3 DNA: TGTGCCAGCAGCCCACCGTTCGAGGTGCCCTATGGCTACACCTTC

CDR3 length: 15
clone size: -
J gene: TRBJ2-2
D gene: TRBD1
V gene: TRBV7-2
CDR3 protein: CASSLVRGNTGELFF
CDR3 DNA: TGTGCCAGCAGCTTAGTCAGGGGGAATACCGGGGAGCTGTTTTTT

CDR3 length: 13
clone size: -
J gene: TRBJ2-7
D gene: -
V gene: TRBV2
CDR3 protein: CASRPDPSYEQYF
CDR3 DNA: TGTGCCAGCAGGCCAGACCCATCCTACGAGCAGTACTTC

CDR3 length: 12
clone size: -
J gene: TRBJ2-7
D gene: -
V gene: TRBV3-1/TRBV3-2
CDR3 protein: CASSQDGNEQYF
CDR3 DNA: TGTGCCAGCAGCCAAGATGGGAACGAGCAGTACTTC

CDR3 length: 14
clone size: -
J gene: TRBJ2-7
D gene: TRBD1
V gene: TRBV7-2
CDR3 protein: CASSRGQGAYEQYF
CDR3 DNA: TGTGCCAGCAGCAGAGGACAGGGGGCCTACGAGCAGTACTTC

CDR3 length: 14
clone size: once
J gene: TRBJ1-2
D gene: -
V gene: TRBV7-2
CDR3 protein: CASSLSRQVYGYTF
CDR3 DNA: TGTGCCAGCAGCTTAAGTCGGCAGGTTTATGGCTACACCTTC

CDR3 length: 15
clone size: -
J gene: TRBJ1-2
D gene: -
V gene: TRBV5-4
CDR3 protein: CALSDPGQNSYGYTF
CDR3 DNA: TGTGCCCTCTCCGACCCAGGACAGAACTCCTATGGCTACACCTTC

CDR3 length: 13
clone size: once
J gene: TRBJ2-5
D gene: TRBD2
V gene: TRBV24-1
CDR3 protein: CATSPSGTETQYF
CDR3 DNA: TGTGCCACCAGTCCTAGCGGGACGGAGACCCAGTACTTC

CDR3 length: 11
clone size: -
J gene: TRBJ2-3
D gene: TRBD1
V gene: TRBV7-3
CDR3 protein: CASSSGQAQYF
CDR3 DNA: TGTGCCAGCAGCTCGGGACAGGCGCAGTATTTT

CDR3 length: 15
clone size: -
J gene: TRBJ1-1
D gene: -
V gene: TRBV19
CDR3 protein: CASSIIGSLNTEAFF
CDR3 DNA: TGTGCCAGTAGTATTATAGGCAGCCTGAACACTGAAGCTTTCTTT

CDR3 length: 14
clone size: -
J gene: TRBJ1-5
D gene: -
V gene: TRBV7-8
CDR3 protein: CASSPRRGNQPQHF
CDR3 DNA: TGTGCCAGCAGCCCACGGAGGGGTAATCAGCCCCAGCATTTT

CDR3 length: 14
clone size: -
J gene: TRBJ2-5
D gene: -
V gene: TRBV4-3
CDR3 protein: CASSQETGVETQYF
CDR3 DNA: TGCGCCAGCAGCCAAGAGACGGGGGTAGAGACCCAGTACTTC

CDR3 length: 14
clone size: -
J gene: TRBJ2-7
D gene: -
V gene: TRBV7-2
CDR3 protein: CASRFNRDSGEQYF
CDR3 DNA: TGTGCCAGCAGATTCAACCGGGACTCCGGAGAGCAGTACTTC

CDR3 length: 15
clone size: once
J gene: TRBJ1-6
D gene: -
V gene: TRBV6-5
CDR3 protein: CASRDLGRDSGTLHF
CDR3 DNA: TGTGCCAGCAGGGATCTGGGCAGGGACTCGGGGACCCTCCACTTT

CDR3 length: 14
clone size: -
J gene: TRBJ2-1
D gene: TRBD2
V gene: TRBV27
CDR3 protein: CASSLGGRGNEQFF
CDR3 DNA: TGTGCCAGCAGTTTAGGCGGGAGGGGCAATGAGCAGTTCTTC

CDR3 length: 14
clone size: -
J gene: TRBJ2-3
D gene: -
V gene: TRBV18
CDR3 protein: CASSRASGTDTQYF
CDR3 DNA: TGTGCCAGCTCACGGGCTTCTGGCACAGATACGCAGTATTTT

CDR3 length: 12
clone size: -
J gene: TRBJ2-1
D gene: -
V gene: TRBV6-5
CDR3 protein: CASSGGFDEQFF
CDR3 DNA: TGTGCCAGCAGCGGCGGGTTCGATGAGCAGTTCTTC

CDR3 length: 16
clone size: few
J gene: TRBJ1-5
D gene: TRBD1
V gene: TRBV2
CDR3 protein: CASSEAGGRGNQPQHF
CDR3 DNA: TGTGCCAGCAGTGAAGCAGGGGGCCGGGGCAATCAGCCCCAGCATTTT

CDR3 length: 12
clone size: few
J gene: TRBJ1-4
D gene: TRBD1
V gene: TRBV2
CDR3 protein: CASTGQVEKLFF
CDR3 DNA: TGTGCCAGCACCGGACAGGTAGAAAAACTGTTTTTT

CDR3 length: 16
clone size: few
J gene: TRBJ1-6
D gene: -
V gene: TRBV6-5
CDR3 protein: CASSYDQSSYNSPLHF
CDR3 DNA: TGTGCCAGCAGTTACGACCAGAGCTCCTATAATTCACCCCTCCACTTT